This T cell receptor (beta chain) was observed in a study of blood T cell repertoires in COVID-19. The repertoire was sequenced with immunoSEQ multiplex PCR; TCRdb's copy has only in-frame clones and lacks some. The sample holds 300,000 to 350,000 clones, roughly nine tenths seen once. Clinical histories supplied by participants themselves formed the basis of cohort assignment. V lost 4 bases and J 6 bases, leaving 16 bases between the germline ends. There are 14 residues in the CDR3. Germline loops: CDR1 MNHEY, CDR2 SVGAGI. Specimen: PBMCs or T cells enriched from blood (not recorded which). This sequence originates from a woman in her 30s who had recovered from COVID-19. This chain connects TRBV6-5 to TRBJ2-7; possible D gene TRBD1, 7 bases. CDR3 DNA sequence: TGTGCCAGCAGTTTGTACAGGGGAGGCGGCGAGCAGTACTTC. Translating it yields CASSLYRGGGEQYF.